The 18 T cell receptor beta chains below were found in one sample sequenced in a study of early T cells in non-severe SARS-CoV-2 infection. Using its own MiXCR run on the 5' RACE reads, TCRdb lists one record per CDR3 protein. The table has approximately 33,000 distinct CDR3 sequences, 5.3% seen once. Sequenced material: whole blood. Every receptor here comes from an adult who was a healthcare worker with PCR-confirmed SARS-CoV-2 infection or an uninfected control (not recorded which).

This clonotype appeared many times. The gene calls are TRBV5-6 and TRBJ1-6; 8 bases line up with TRBD1. This CDR3 region has 16 residues. V lost 3 bases to trimming and J lost 7 bases; unmatched junction nucleotides: 9. The V gene's germline CDR1 is SGHDT and CDR2 YYEEEE. Written as DNA, the CDR3 is TGTGCCAGCAGCTCTCGACAGGGGTACCGGAATTCACCCCTCCACTTT. Translated: CASSSRQGYRNSPLHF.

The chain employs TRBV12-3 or TRBV12-4 and TRBJ1-1; 7 nucleotides agree with TRBD1. This CDR3 is 13 amino acids long. Trimming removed 6 bases from V and 1 base from J; junction bases left unmatched: 2. The CDR3 region is CASRRTGNTEAFF. The CDR3 nucleotides are TGTGCCAGCAGGCGGACAGGGAACACTGAAGCTTTCTTT.

This clonotype was observed at least ten times. The chain uses TRBV20-1 and TRBJ2-3, with 9 bases that match TRBD2. This CDR3 is built from 19 residues. Germline-derived CDR1 and CDR2 are DFQATT and SNEGSKA (reference sequence). The trim removed 0 bases at V and 0 bases at J, leaving 13 bases unmatched. CDR3 nucleotide sequence: TGCAGTGCTAGAGATGTCGGAGGTTTGGCGGGAGGGAGCACAGATACGCAGTATTTT. This encodes CSARDVGGLAGGSTDTQYF.

This clonotype showed up many times. The chain is built from TRBV6-2 or TRBV6-3 and TRBJ2-7, with 8 bases fitting TRBD2. The trim removed 7 bases at V and 2 bases at J, leaving 10 bases unmatched. The CDR3 is 15 residues long. The germline CDR1 and CDR2 sequences are MNHEY and SVGEGT. The CDR3 spells CASTRGGAITYEQYF. CDR3 coding DNA: TGTGCCAGCACCCGGGGGGGCGCGATCACCTACGAGCAGTACTTC.

The V gene is TRBV5-6, the J gene TRBJ2-7; a weak D match, TRBD1 (5 bases). This CDR3 is built from 15 residues. Germline V gives CDR1 SGHDT, CDR2 YYEEEE. V was pared by 0 bases and J by 1 base, with 11 bases between. The CDR3 is CASSLDRLDSYEQYF. DNA of the CDR3: TGTGCCAGCAGCTTGGACAGGTTGGATTCCTACGAGCAGTACTTC. The whole variable domain, filled in from reference TRBV5-6 and TRBJ2-7, reads DAGVTQSPTHLIKTRGQQVTLRCSPKSGHDTVSWYQQALGQGPQFIFQYYEEEERQRGNFPDRFSGHQFPNYSSELNVNALLLGDSALYLCASSLDRLDSYEQYFGPGTRLTVT.

There are many counts of this clonotype. V is TRBV20-1 and J is TRBJ2-7, with D maybe TRBD1 (5 bases). Trimming stripped 3 bases from V and 0 bases from J, with 9 bases between. The CDR3 spans 13 residues. From germline, CDR1 is DFQATT and CDR2 SNEGSKA (reference sequence). The CDR3 region is CSARKGISYEQYF. The DNA of the CDR3 is TGCAGTGCTAGGAAGGGGATCTCCTACGAGCAGTACTTC.

This clonotype has at least ten counts. This sequence joins TRBV11-2 and TRBJ2-7; tentatively, D is TRBD1 (6 bases). The CDR3 runs 12 residues. Germline loops: CDR1 SGHAT, CDR2 FQNNGV. V was pared by 0 bases and J by 9 bases, with 9 bases between. The CDR3 loop reads CASSLDRGTQYF. CDR3 nucleotides: TGTGCCAGCAGCTTAGACAGGGGAACGCAGTACTTC.

The chain's CDR3 is CASSLTGGARSPLHF. For the CDR3, the DNA is TGTGCCAGCAGCTTAACAGGCGGGGCCCGTTCACCCCTCCACTTT. V and J are TRBV7-9 and TRBJ1-6, with a tentative D call TRBD1 (5 bases). The CDR3 has 15 residues. The V gene lost 2 bases and the J gene lost 9 bases, with 14 bases spanning the gap. Germline V gives CDR1 SEHNR, CDR2 FQNEAQ (reference sequence).

The chain combines TRBV7-3 with TRBJ2-3; 7 bases agree with TRBD2. This CDR3 has 15 amino acids. Unmatched junction bases numbered 11, after V lost 6 bases and J lost 5 bases. Per the germline V gene, CDR1 is SGHTA and CDR2 is FQGTGA. CDR3 DNA sequence: TGTGCCAGCAGTCAACTAGCGAGCGGGGAAGATACGCAGTATTTT. Its protein product is CASSQLASGEDTQYF.

Concerning this clonotype itself: One junction end disagrees with the germline gene, perhaps due to a read error. This chain uses TRBV7-6 with TRBJ2-5; no firm D call. CDR3 length: 11 amino acids. The germline gives CDR1 SGHVS, CDR2 FNYEAQ. CDR3 sequence (DNA): TGTGCCAGCAGCTTAAGAGAGACCCTGTACTTC. Its translation is CASSLRETLYF.

The table lists this clonotype with a few counts. The gene calls are TRBV10-3 and TRBJ2-3, with D perhaps matching TRBD2 (6 bases). Trimming removed 6 bases at V and 0 bases at J, with 10 bases between. This CDR3 spans 14 amino acids. CDR1 and CDR2 from the germline V gene are ENHRY and SYGVKD. DNA for the CDR3: TGTGCCATCAGACCGGGACTCAGCACAGATACGCAGTATTTT. Its protein product is CAIRPGLSTDTQYF.

This clonotype was recorded at least ten times. The rearrangement uses TRBV7-9 and TRBJ1-3; D possibly corresponds to TRBD1 (5 bases). Germline V lookup: CDR1 SEHNR, CDR2 FQNEAQ (reference sequence). The CDR3 consists of 13 residues. The V end was cut by 5 bases, the J end by 2 bases, with 7 bases between. CDR3 in amino acids: CASSATAGNTIYF. In DNA form, the CDR3 reads TGTGCCAGCAGCGCGACAGCTGGAAACACCATATATTTT.

The chain combines TRBV20-1 with TRBJ2-1; a possible D gene is TRBD1 (5 bases). CDR1 and CDR2 (germline): DFQATT, SNEGSKA (reference sequence). The CDR3 runs to 11 residues. Written as DNA, the CDR3 is TGCAGAGCCCAACAGGAGATTGAGCAGTTCTTC. This translates into CRAQQEIEQFF.

In regard to this clonotype: This may come from a read error, since a much larger clone is one base off. The gene calls are TRBV5-1 and TRBJ1-3, with no clear D. The CDR3 has 16 residues. Germline-derived CDR1 and CDR2 are SGHRS and YFSETQ. The CDR3 loop reads CACSPVGRRSGNTIYF. The CDR3 DNA reads TGCGCCTGCAGCCCGGTAGGACGGCGCTCTGGAAACACCATATATTTT.

This clonotype came up a few times. This may be a read error: a much more frequent sequence differs by one nucleotide. This chain connects TRBV7-8 to TRBJ2-7, with 7 bases lining up with TRBD1. From germline, CDR1 is SGHVS and CDR2 FQNEAQ. CDR3 length: 16 amino acids. The CDR3 bases are TGTGTCAGCAGCTTAGCGCCAGGGGGATTCCAGTACGAGCAGTACTTC. Its translation is CVSSLAPGGFQYEQYF.

This clonotype was counted between two and nine times. The V call is TRBV5-5, the J call TRBJ2-6; maybe TRBD1 (5 bases). Germline V gene data show CDR1 as SGHKS and CDR2 as YYEKEE (reference sequence). There are 15 residues in the CDR3. Trimming took 0 bases from V and 4 from J, leaving 8 bases between them. The CDR3: CASSLVRVGANVLTF. The CDR3 region has the DNA TGTGCCAGCAGCTTGGTCAGGGTAGGGGCCAACGTCCTGACTTTC.

In this sample, this clonotype turned up many times. The V gene is TRBV11-2, the J gene TRBJ2-3; D might be TRBD1 or TRBD2, each matching 5 bases. V was cut by 8 bases and J by 2 bases, with 11 bases left in between. This CDR3 spans 13 amino acids. Per germline, CDR1 SGHAT and CDR2 FQNNGV. CDR3 DNA: TGTGCCAGCCGGGGACGGATCACAGATACGCAGTATTTT. As protein: CASRGRITDTQYF. The complete variable domain, with remaining parts taken from reference TRBV11-2 and TRBJ2-3, reads EAGVAQSPRYKIIEKRQSVAFWCNPISGHATLYWYQQILGQGPKLLIQFQNNGVVDDSQLPKDRFSAERLKGVDSTLKIQPAKLEDSAVYLCASRGRITDTQYFGPGTRLTVL.

At least ten counts were recorded for this clonotype. The gene calls are TRBV3-1 and TRBJ2-5, with D hard to call. CDR3 length equals 15 residues. Germline V gene sequence: CDR1 LGHDT, CDR2 YNNKEL (reference sequence). V lost 3 bases and J lost 1, with 12 bases in between. In DNA, the CDR3 is TGTGCCAGCAGCCAGCGAGGAAGTTTCCAAGAGACCCAGTACTTC. It is translated as CASSQRGSFQETQYF.